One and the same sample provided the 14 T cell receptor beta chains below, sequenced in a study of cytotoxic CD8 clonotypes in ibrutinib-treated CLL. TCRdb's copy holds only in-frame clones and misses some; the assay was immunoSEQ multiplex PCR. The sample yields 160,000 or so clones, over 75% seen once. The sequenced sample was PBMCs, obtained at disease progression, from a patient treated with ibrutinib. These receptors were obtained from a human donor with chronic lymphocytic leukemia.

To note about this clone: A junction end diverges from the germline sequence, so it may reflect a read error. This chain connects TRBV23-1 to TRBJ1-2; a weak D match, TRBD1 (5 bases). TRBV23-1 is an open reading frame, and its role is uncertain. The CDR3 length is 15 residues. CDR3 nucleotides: TGCGCCAGAAGTCACTCTATGGGACCTTACTATGGCTACACCTTC. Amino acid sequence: CARSHSMGPYYGYTF.

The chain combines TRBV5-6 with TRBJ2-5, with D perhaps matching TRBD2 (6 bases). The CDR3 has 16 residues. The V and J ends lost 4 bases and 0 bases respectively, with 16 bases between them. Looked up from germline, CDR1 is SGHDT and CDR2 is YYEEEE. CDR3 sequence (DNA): TGTGCCAGCAGCCAACCCAGCCGGGACTACCAAGAGACCCAGTACTTC. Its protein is CASSQPSRDYQETQYF. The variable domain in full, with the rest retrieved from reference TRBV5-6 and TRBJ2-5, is DAGVTQSPTHLIKTRGQQVTLRCSPKSGHDTVSWYQQALGQGPQFIFQYYEEEERQRGNFPDRFSGHQFPNYSSELNVNALLLGDSALYLCASSQPSRDYQETQYFGPGTRLLVL.

The CDR3, as DNA: TGCGCCAGCAGCTTGGCCTACGCCGGTCTGGGGGACACCATATATTTT. This sequence encodes CASSLAYAGLGDTIYF. The gene calls are TRBV5-1 and TRBJ1-3, with a weak D call TRBD1 (5 bases). Per germline, CDR1 SGHRS and CDR2 YFSETQ. Trimming pared 0 bases from V and 8 bases from J, leaving 18 bases between. CDR3 size: 16 residues.

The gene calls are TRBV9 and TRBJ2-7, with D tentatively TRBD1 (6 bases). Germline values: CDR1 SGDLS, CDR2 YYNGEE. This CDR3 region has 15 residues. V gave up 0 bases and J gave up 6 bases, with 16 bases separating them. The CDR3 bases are TGTGCCAGCAGCGTAGTCGCAGGACAGTTGTCCGAGCAGTACTTC. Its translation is CASSVVAGQLSEQYF.

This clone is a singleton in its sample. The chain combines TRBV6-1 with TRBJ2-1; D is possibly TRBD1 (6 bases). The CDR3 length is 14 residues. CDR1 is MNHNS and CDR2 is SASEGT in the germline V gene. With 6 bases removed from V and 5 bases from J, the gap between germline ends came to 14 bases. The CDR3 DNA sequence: TGTGCCAGCAGCCCCCGGGACACAAACAATGAGCAGTTCTTC. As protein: CASSPRDTNNEQFF.

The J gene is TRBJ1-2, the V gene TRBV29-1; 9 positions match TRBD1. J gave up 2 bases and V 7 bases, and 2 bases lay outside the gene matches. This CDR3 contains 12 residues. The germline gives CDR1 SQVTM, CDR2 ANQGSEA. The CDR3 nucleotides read TGCAGCGGCGGACAGGGGAACTATGGCTACACCTTC. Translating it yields CSGGQGNYGYTF.

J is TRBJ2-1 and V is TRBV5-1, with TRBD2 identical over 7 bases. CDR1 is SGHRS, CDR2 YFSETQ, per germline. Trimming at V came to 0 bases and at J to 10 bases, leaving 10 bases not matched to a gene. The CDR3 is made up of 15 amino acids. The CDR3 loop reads CASSLAEGGLREQFF. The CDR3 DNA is TGCGCCAGCAGCTTGGCCGAGGGAGGGCTAAGAGAGCAGTTCTTC.

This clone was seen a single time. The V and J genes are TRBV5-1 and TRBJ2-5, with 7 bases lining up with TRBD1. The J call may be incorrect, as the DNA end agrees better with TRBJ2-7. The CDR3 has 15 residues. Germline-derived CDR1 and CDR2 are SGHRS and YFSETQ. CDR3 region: CASSRSRDSSYEQYF. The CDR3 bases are TGCGCCAGCAGCCGCTCCCGGGACAGTTCCTACGAGCAGTACTTC.

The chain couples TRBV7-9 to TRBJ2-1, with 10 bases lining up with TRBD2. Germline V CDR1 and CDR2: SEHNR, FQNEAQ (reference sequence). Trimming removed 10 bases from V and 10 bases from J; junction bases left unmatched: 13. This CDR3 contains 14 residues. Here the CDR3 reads CATGGLAGVLEQFF. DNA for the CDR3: TGTGCCACGGGCGGGCTAGCGGGAGTACTCGAGCAGTTCTTC.

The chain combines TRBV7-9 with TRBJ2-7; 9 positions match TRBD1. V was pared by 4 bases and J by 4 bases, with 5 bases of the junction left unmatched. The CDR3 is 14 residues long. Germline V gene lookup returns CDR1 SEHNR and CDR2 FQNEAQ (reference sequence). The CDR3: CASSSTGGRYEQYF. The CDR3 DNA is TGTGCCAGCAGCTCCACAGGGGGCAGGTACGAGCAGTACTTC.

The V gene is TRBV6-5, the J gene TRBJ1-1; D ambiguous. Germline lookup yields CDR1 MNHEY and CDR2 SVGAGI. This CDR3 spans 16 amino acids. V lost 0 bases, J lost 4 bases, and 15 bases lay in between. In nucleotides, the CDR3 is TGTGCCAGCAGTTACTCTGCGACTTCCGTGATCACTGAAGCTTTCTTT. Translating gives CASSYSATSVITEAFF.

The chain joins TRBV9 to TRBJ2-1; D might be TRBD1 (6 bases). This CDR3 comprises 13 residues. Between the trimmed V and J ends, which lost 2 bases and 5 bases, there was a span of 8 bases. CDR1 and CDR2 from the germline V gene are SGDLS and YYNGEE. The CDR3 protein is CASSVRQDNEQFF. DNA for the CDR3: TGTGCCAGCAGCGTCCGACAGGACAATGAGCAGTTCTTC. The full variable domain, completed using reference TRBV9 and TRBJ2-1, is DSGVTQTPKHLITATGQRVTLRCSPRSGDLSVYWYQQSLDQGLQFLIQYYNGEERAKGNILERFSAQQFPDLHSELNLSSLELGDSALYFCASSVRQDNEQFFGPGTRLTVL.

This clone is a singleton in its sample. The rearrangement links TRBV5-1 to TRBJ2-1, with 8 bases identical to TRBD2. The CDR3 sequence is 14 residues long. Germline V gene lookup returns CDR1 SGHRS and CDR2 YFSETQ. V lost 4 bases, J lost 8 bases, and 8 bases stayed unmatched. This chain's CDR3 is CASSPRAGGDEQFF. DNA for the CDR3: TGCGCCAGCAGCCCCCGGGCCGGGGGGGATGAGCAGTTCTTC. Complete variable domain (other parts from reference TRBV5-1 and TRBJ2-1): KAGVTQTPRYLIKTRGQQVTLSCSPISGHRSVSWYQQTPGQGLQFLFEYFSETQRNKGNFPGRFSGRQFSNSRSEMNVSTLELGDSALYLCASSPRAGGDEQFFGPGTRLTVL.

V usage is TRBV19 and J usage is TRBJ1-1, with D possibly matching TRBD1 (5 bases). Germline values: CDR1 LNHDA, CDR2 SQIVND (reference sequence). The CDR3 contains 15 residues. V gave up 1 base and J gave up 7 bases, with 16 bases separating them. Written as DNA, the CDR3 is TGTGCCAGTAGTATAGGCAACCAGGTAGGGGTTGAAGCTTTCTTT. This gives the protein CASSIGNQVGVEAFF. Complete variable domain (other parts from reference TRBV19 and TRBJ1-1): DGGITQSPKYLFRKEGQNVTLSCEQNLNHDAMYWYRQDPGQGLRLIYYSQIVNDFQKGDIAEGYSVSREKKESFPLTVTSAQKNPTAFYLCASSIGNQVGVEAFFGQGTRLTVV.